This passage covers 27 T cell receptor beta chains from one sample sequenced in a study of blood T cell repertoires in COVID-19. Assay used: immunoSEQ multiplex PCR; TCRdb lists only in-frame clones, some missing. The table lists hundreds of thousands of clones, about 89% of them singletons. Sequencing used PBMCs or T cells enriched from blood (not recorded which). These TCRs come from a woman aged 30 to 39 who had recovered from COVID-19.

V gene TRBV4-3 combines with J gene TRBJ2-2, with D possibly matching TRBD2 (6 bases). Germline values: CDR1 LGHNA, CDR2 YSLEER. There are 14 residues in the CDR3. With 3 bases removed from V and 3 bases from J, the gap between germline ends came to 8 bases. The CDR3 DNA is TGCGCCAGCAGCCACTCTAGCGACACCGGGGAGCTGTTTTTT. This gives the protein CASSHSSDTGELFF.

The rearrangement uses TRBV7-2 and TRBJ2-5, with a weak D call TRBD2 (6 bases). CDR3 length: 15 residues. Germline CDR1 reads SGHTA; CDR2 reads FQGNSA. Trimming removed 5 bases from V and 4 bases from J, with 17 bases in between. CDR3 region: CASSPPGVRGETQYF. CDR3 nucleotide sequence: TGTGCCAGCAGCCCCCCGGGGGTACGCGGAGAGACCCAGTACTTC.

The chain joins TRBV2 to TRBJ1-1; unclear D gene. V was cut by 2 bases and J by 7 bases, with 14 bases left in between. The CDR3 spans 14 residues. Germline V gene lookup returns CDR1 SNHLY and CDR2 FYNNEI. The CDR3 coding sequence is TGTGCCAGCAGTGAAATGAGAGGGTTCTATGAAGCTTTCTTT. Its protein is CASSEMRGFYEAFF.

The chain's CDR3 is CATSRGGVADDEKLFF. In DNA form, the CDR3 reads TGTGCCACCAGCAGAGGGGGAGTGGCCGACGATGAAAAACTGTTTTTT. The chain uses TRBV15 and TRBJ1-4; no reliable D call. The CDR3 is made up of 16 amino acids. Germline CDR1 LNHNV, CDR2 YYDKDF (reference sequence). V lost 1 base and J 6 bases, leaving 15 bases between the germline ends. The full variable domain, in which reference TRBV15 and TRBJ1-4 provide the parts outside the CDR3, is DAMVIQNPRYQVTQFGKPVTLSCSQTLNHNVMYWYQQKSSQAPKLLFHYYDKDFNNEADTPDNFQSRRPNTSFCFLDIRSPGLGDTAMYLCATSRGGVADDEKLFFGSGTQLSVL.

V is TRBV28 and J is TRBJ1-6; 7 nucleotides align to TRBD1. The CDR3 is 16 amino acids. Germline V gives CDR1 MDHEN, CDR2 SYDVKM. V dropped 5 bases and J dropped 10; count of bases not matched to a gene: 14. CDR3 DNA sequence: TGTGCCAGCAGTATCCTAACAGGGGACCGTGGGTCACCCCTCCACTTT. This sequence encodes CASSILTGDRGSPLHF.

The chain combines TRBV9 with TRBJ1-2; 7 bases match TRBD1. The germline V gene encodes CDR1 SGDLS and CDR2 YYNGEE. The length of the CDR3 is 16 residues. J lost 4 bases, V lost 0 bases, and 9 bases had no gene match. This CDR3 reads CASSVGDSLGPYGYTF. The CDR3 nucleotides are TGTGCCAGCAGCGTAGGGGACAGCCTAGGACCCTATGGCTACACCTTC.

The rearrangement uses TRBV28 and TRBJ1-5, with 7 positions matching TRBD1. Germline CDR1 reads MDHEN; CDR2 reads SYDVKM. After removal of 7 bases from V and 4 bases from J, the junction contained 4 bases not matched to a gene. The CDR3 is 13 residues long. The CDR3 DNA follows: TGTGCCAGCACCTCAGGGGGGAATCAGCCCCAGCATTTT. It codes for CASTSGGNQPQHF.

The chain has TRBV5-1 and TRBJ1-1; D is undetermined. The V gene lost 4 bases and the J gene lost 5 bases, with 6 bases spanning the gap. The germline CDR1 and CDR2 sequences are SGHRS and YFSETQ. The CDR3 runs to 11 residues. The CDR3 is CASSLGTEAFF. DNA of the CDR3: TGCGCCAGCAGCCTCGGTACTGAAGCTTTCTTT.

The chain is built from TRBV9 and TRBJ1-1; 8 bases align to TRBD1. The CDR3 covers 14 residues. CDR1 and CDR2 (germline): SGDLS, YYNGEE. With 3 bases clipped from V and 4 bases from J, the junction kept 5 bases outside the gene matches. The CDR3 spells CASSGGQGSTEAFF. CDR3 coding DNA: TGTGCCAGCAGCGGAGGACAGGGTTCCACTGAAGCTTTCTTT.

J is TRBJ2-2 and V is TRBV29-1; a possible D gene is TRBD1 (6 bases). The CDR3 has 12 amino acids. The V and J ends lost 6 bases and 6 bases respectively, with 11 bases between them. Germline loops: CDR1 SQVTM, CDR2 ANQGSEA. CDR3 in DNA: TGCAGCGTCTCAGGGGACGCCGGGGAGCTGTTTTTT. This translates into CSVSGDAGELFF.

The chain links TRBV6-6 to TRBJ1-3, with unresolved D. This CDR3 has 12 residues. The V gene lost 11 bases and the J gene lost 1 base, with 9 bases spanning the gap. CDR1 MNHNY and CDR2 SVGAGI come from the germline V gene (reference sequence). In DNA, the CDR3 is TGTGCCTTGACGGGGTCTGGAAACACCATATATTTT. Its protein product is CALTGSGNTIYF.

The V and J genes are TRBV15 and TRBJ1-1; TRBD1 might be the D (6 bases). Per germline, CDR1 LNHNV and CDR2 YYDKDF (reference sequence). The V end lost 0 bases, the J end lost 8 bases, and 13 bases lay between the germline ends. The CDR3 has 14 residues. The CDR3 protein is CATSRDRGQSEAFF. DNA for the CDR3: TGTGCCACCAGCAGAGATCGAGGACAGTCCGAAGCTTTCTTT.

The rearrangement joins TRBV7-2 to TRBJ1-1; TRBD1 matches at 7 bases. Trimming removed 5 bases from V and 5 bases from J; junction bases left unmatched: 11. Germline V gene lookup returns CDR1 SGHTA and CDR2 FQGNSA. This CDR3 region has 15 residues. CDR3 nucleotide sequence: TGTGCCAGCAGCCCAGACAGGGAGTATACGACTGAAGCTTTCTTT. As protein: CASSPDREYTTEAFF.

The V gene is TRBV28, the J gene TRBJ1-2; TRBD1 matches 7 bases. Germline CDR1 and CDR2: MDHEN and SYDVKM. Losses at the gene ends were 4 bases for V and 5 bases for J; bases not matched to a gene: 7. The CDR3 has 14 amino acids. The CDR3 bases are TGTGCCAGCAGTTCCACAGGGGTCGGTTATGGCTACACCTTC. Its translation is CASSSTGVGYGYTF.

The genes are TRBV5-1 and TRBJ1-1, with D unclear. Trimming stripped 4 bases from V and 4 bases from J, with 11 bases between. This CDR3 is 13 amino acids long. Germline CDR1 SGHRS, CDR2 YFSETQ. CDR3 protein: CASSAPGGTEAFF. The CDR3 region has the DNA TGCGCCAGCAGCGCGCCCGGAGGCACTGAAGCTTTCTTT.

This clone was counted a single time. The V call is TRBV2, the J call TRBJ2-4, with TRBD2 matching 10 bases. The CDR3 sequence is 18 residues long. Germline V gene sequence: CDR1 SNHLY, CDR2 FYNNEI. V shed 4 bases and J 4 bases; nucleotides not matched to a gene: 13. The chain's CDR3 is CASSASGRAFIGKNIQYF. CDR3 nucleotides: TGTGCCAGCAGTGCCAGCGGGAGGGCCTTCATCGGGAAAAACATTCAGTACTTC. The whole variable domain, remainder taken from reference TRBV2 and TRBJ2-4, is EPEVTQTPSHQVTQMGQEVILRCVPISNHLYFYWYRQILGQKVEFLVSFYNNEISEKSEIFDDQFSVERPDGSNFTLKIRSTKLEDSAMYFCASSASGRAFIGKNIQYFGAGTRLSVL.

DNA for the CDR3: TGCGCCAGCAGCACCGGGACAGGGGGATCCGAGCAGTACTTC. Amino acid sequence: CASSTGTGGSEQYF. The gene calls are TRBV5-1 and TRBJ2-7, with 11 bases fitting TRBD1. The CDR3 has 14 residues. The germline V gene has CDR1 SGHRS and CDR2 YFSETQ. V was pared by 4 bases and J by 6 bases, with 6 bases of the junction left unmatched. Using reference TRBV5-1 and TRBJ2-7 for the parts outside the CDR3, the full variable domain is KAGVTQTPRYLIKTRGQQVTLSCSPISGHRSVSWYQQTPGQGLQFLFEYFSETQRNKGNFPGRFSGRQFSNSRSEMNVSTLELGDSALYLCASSTGTGGSEQYFGPGTRLTVT.

The V and J genes are TRBV27 and TRBJ1-2, with D perhaps matching TRBD1 (6 bases). Trimming stripped 1 base from V and 7 bases from J, with 19 bases between. The CDR3 spans 16 residues. Germline V gene sequence: CDR1 MNHEY, CDR2 SMNVEV (reference sequence). CDR3 bases: TGTGCCAGCAGTTTATTTACAGGGTCGATGATCAGTGGCTACACCTTC. It yields the protein CASSLFTGSMISGYTF.

The rearrangement uses TRBV20-1 and TRBJ1-5, with D unresolved. V was cut by 6 bases and J by 6 bases, with 9 bases left in between. Germline CDR1 and CDR2: DFQATT and SNEGSKA (reference sequence). This CDR3 spans 11 amino acids. CDR3 DNA: TGCAGTGCATTTCGCGGTCAGCCCCAGCATTTT. As protein: CSAFRGQPQHF.

The chain joins TRBV6-5 to TRBJ2-6; unclear D gene. Per the germline V gene, CDR1 is MNHEY and CDR2 is SVGAGI. CDR3 length: 15 amino acids. Trimming stripped 5 bases from V and 1 base from J, with 9 bases between. CDR3 protein: CASSRDSSGANVLTF. CDR3 nucleotides: TGTGCCAGCAGTCGCGATTCTTCTGGGGCCAACGTCCTGACTTTC.

The chain couples TRBV9 to TRBJ1-1; 8 positions match TRBD1. The CDR3 contains 16 residues. V gave up 3 bases and J gave up 0 bases; unmatched junction bases: 7. Germline CDR1 reads SGDLS; CDR2 reads YYNGEE. The CDR3 sequence is CASSAAGTGMNTEAFF. In nucleotides, the CDR3 is TGTGCCAGCAGCGCCGCCGGGACAGGCATGAACACTGAAGCTTTCTTT.

The rearrangement joins TRBV19 to TRBJ1-3, with D possibly matching TRBD1 (6 bases). Germline CDR1 and CDR2: LNHDA and SQIVND (reference sequence). The CDR3 runs to 14 residues. Trimming shortened V by 3 bases and J by 2 bases, and 8 bases separated the two germline ends. In DNA, the CDR3 is TGTGCCAGTAGTATCCAGGGGACTGGAAACACCATATATTTT. Translating it yields CASSIQGTGNTIYF.

The J gene is TRBJ2-3, the V gene TRBV7-2, with TRBD2 matching over 10 bases. The CDR3 length is 19 residues. V trimming: 1 base; J trimming: 2 bases; junction bases outside the gene matches: 12. Germline lookup yields CDR1 SGHTA and CDR2 FQGNSA. The CDR3 loop is CASSLVYRAGGLSTDTQYF. The CDR3 DNA follows: TGTGCCAGCAGCTTAGTGTACAGAGCGGGAGGGCTATCCACAGATACGCAGTATTTT.

This clone showed up just a few times. This sequence joins TRBV14 and TRBJ2-3; the match to TRBD1 covers 7 bases. The J segment lost 0 bases and the V segment lost 5 bases, leaving 8 bases of the junction unmatched. Germline CDR1 SGHDN, CDR2 FVKESK. This CDR3 is 16 amino acids long. Here the CDR3 DNA reads TGTGCCAGCAGCAAGACAGGGTTTTATAGCACAGATACGCAGTATTTT. Amino acid sequence: CASSKTGFYSTDTQYF.

The chain recombines TRBV27 with TRBJ2-1; TRBD2 agrees at 13 bases. Germline trimming cut 6 bases from V and 4 bases from J; bases unmatched to any gene: 18. CDR3 size: 20 residues. The germline V gene encodes CDR1 MNHEY and CDR2 SMNVEV (reference sequence). This CDR3 reads CASSRTSGSLVTSAYNEQFF. CDR3 nucleotide sequence: TGTGCCAGCAGCAGGACTAGCGGGAGTTTGGTGACTTCGGCTTACAATGAGCAGTTCTTC.

This rearrangement joins TRBV18 to TRBJ2-5; D is possibly TRBD1 (7 bases). The CDR3 length is 15 residues. Deletions cut 0 bases from V and 3 bases from J, with 11 bases between. Germline loops: CDR1 KGHSH, CDR2 LQKENI. In DNA, the CDR3 is TGTGCCAGCTCACCACCGGAGGGGGCCGAAGAGACCCAGTACTTC. Residues: CASSPPEGAEETQYF. Filled out from reference TRBV18 and TRBJ2-5, the complete variable domain reads NAGVMQNPRHLVRRRGQEARLRCSPMKGHSHVYWYRQLPEEGLKFMVYLQKENIIDESGMPKERFSAEFPKEGPSILRIQQVVRGDSAAYFCASSPPEGAEETQYFGPGTRLLVL.

The chain has TRBV12-3 or TRBV12-4 and TRBJ1-1, with no clear D. The V end lost 8 bases, the J end lost 0 bases, and 10 bases lay between the germline ends. CDR3 length: 13 amino acids. The CDR3 DNA sequence: TGTGCCAGCGCCCAGATAATGAACACTGAAGCTTTCTTT. Translating it yields CASAQIMNTEAFF.